These T cell receptor beta chains were read from a single sample in a study of T-cell reconstitution after alpha-beta-depleted transplantation in children. In TCRdb, the PCR reads were re-called with MiXCR into one record per CDR3 protein. The sample shows hundreds of thousands of distinct CDR3 sequences, 15% to 20% of them seen only once. The sample consisted of PBMCs, mostly from graft donor cells, taken 360 days after TCRalphabeta/CD19-depleted stem cell transplant. The receptor source for this set is a male patient younger than 18 who had a stem cell transplant for acute lymphoblastic leukemia, so the T cells may come from the graft donor. Each CDR3 is given with its conserved first and last residue. A D gene is named only where the DNA matches it firmly. Not every row has a clone size; where given, it reads once, few, many or a size class.

D gene,clone size,V gene,J gene,CDR3 DNA,CDR3 protein
TRBD1,.,TRBV6-1,TRBJ1-2,TGTGCCAGCAGTGAAGAATCAGGGGGCCATGGCTACACCTTC,CASSEESGGHGYTF
TRBD2,.,TRBV4-1,TRBJ2-1,TGCGCCAGCCTTAGAGCTAGCGGACCCTACAATGAGCAGTTCTTC,CASLRASGPYNEQFF
.,few,TRBV29-1,TRBJ1-1,TGCAGCGCTCTATCAGTGAACACTGAAGCTTTCTTT,CSALSVNTEAFF
.,few,TRBV7-9,TRBJ1-1,TGTGCCAGCAGCCTTCTCGAGGGTCGGGACACTGAAGCTTTCTTT,CASSLLEGRDTEAFF
.,.,TRBV29-1,TRBJ2-6,TGCAGCGTCCGGCCTACTGGGGCCAACGTCCTGACTTTC,CSVRPTGANVLTF
TRBD2,.,TRBV7-6,TRBJ2-7,TGTGCCAGCAGCTTTACCGGGACTAGCGGAGGGGAGCAGTACTTC,CASSFTGTSGGEQYF
TRBD2,.,TRBV7-6,TRBJ2-7,TGTGCCAGCAGCGGGACTAGCGGGACCTTTTACGACGAGCAGTACTTC,CASSGTSGTFYDEQYF
TRBD1,few,TRBV20-1,TRBJ1-1,TGCAGTGCTAGTGGCCCATCAGGGGGCAGACTCATAGGCCCTGAAGCTTTCTTT,CSASGPSGGRLIGPEAFF
.,.,TRBV9,TRBJ2-6,TGTGCCAGCAGCGTAGACCTCGGGGCCAACGTCCTGACTTTC,CASSVDLGANVLTF
TRBD1,.,TRBV5-6,TRBJ1-4,TGTGCCAGCTCTAGGGACAGGGGGCGAGATGGTGAAAAACTGTTTTTT,CASSRDRGRDGEKLFF
.,.,TRBV27,TRBJ2-1,TGTGCCAGCAGAGGGATTGGGGTTGGCGATGAGCAGTTCTTC,CASRGIGVGDEQFF
.,.,TRBV10-3,TRBJ1-1,TGTGCCATCAGTGAGCCCAGACCTTGGAACACTGAAGCTTTCTTT,CAISEPRPWNTEAFF
TRBD1,many,TRBV12-3/TRBV12-4,TRBJ2-7,TGTGCCAGCAGCGAGACAGGGAAATACGAGCAGTACTTC,CASSETGKYEQYF
.,.,TRBV10-3,TRBJ2-7,TGTGCCATCAGTGAGTCGACGACCGAAATACAATTC,CAISESTTEIQF
TRBD1,many,TRBV10-3,TRBJ2-7,TGTGCAACCTCGACCGGGACAGGGGTTTCCTACGAGCAGTACTTC,CATSTGTGVSYEQYF
.,.,TRBV11-2,TRBJ2-6,TGTGCCAGCAGCTTCCTCTCAGGGTACCCTGGGGCCAACGTCCTGACTTTC,CASSFLSGYPGANVLTF
TRBD2,many,TRBV5-1,TRBJ2-1,TGCGCCAGCAGCTTCCAAGCGGGAGTAGGGAATGAGCAGTTCTTC,CASSFQAGVGNEQFF
.,few,TRBV7-6,TRBJ2-7,TGTGCCAGCAGCCATATTATAGGACAGAGCTCCTACGAGCAGTACTTC,CASSHIIGQSSYEQYF
.,.,TRBV5-1,TRBJ2-7,TGCGCCAGCAGCTTGGGGGTGGGAGTAGCCTACGAGCAGTACTTC,CASSLGVGVAYEQYF
.,.,TRBV7-2,TRBJ2-7,TGTGCCAGCAGCTCGACAACGGGACTCGACTACGAGCAGTACTTC,CASSSTTGLDYEQYF
.,few,TRBV5-1,TRBJ2-7,TGCGCCAGCAGCTTGAGTACTCTTTCCTACGAGCAGTACTTC,CASSLSTLSYEQYF
.,few,TRBV27,TRBJ1-3,TGTGCCAGCAGTTCCAGACAGGCTGGAAACACCATATATTTT,CASSSRQAGNTIYF
.,many,TRBV9,TRBJ2-3,TGTGCCAGCAGCCCCCGACAAGCGGATACGCAGTATTTT,CASSPRQADTQYF
.,few,TRBV12-3/TRBV12-4,TRBJ2-7,TGTGCCAGCAGCCCCTTTGGAACCTACGAGCAGTACTTC,CASSPFGTYEQYF
.,.,TRBV10-1,TRBJ2-2,TGCGCCAGCAGTGATGCAACCCTGAGTACCGGGGAGCTGTTTTTT,CASSDATLSTGELFF
.,few,TRBV7-9,TRBJ1-4,TGTGCCAGCAGCTCCTTCCTTAATGAAAAACTGTTTTTT,CASSSFLNEKLFF
.,.,TRBV5-1,TRBJ1-3,TGCGCCAGCAGCCCCGTTAACTCTGGAAACACCATATATTTT,CASSPVNSGNTIYF
TRBD2,.,TRBV6-5,TRBJ2-7,TGTGCCAGCAGTTCCATGCGGGAGGGCCGTTCGGAGTACTTC,CASSSMREGRSEYF
.,.,TRBV4-1,TRBJ1-2,TGCGCCAGCAGCATGGCCCATCGGAACTATGGCTACACCTTC,CASSMAHRNYGYTF
.,many,TRBV9,TRBJ1-3,TGTGCCAGCAGCGCAGGCGGGACAAACTCTGGAAACACCATATATTTT,CASSAGGTNSGNTIYF
.,few,TRBV10-3,TRBJ2-5,TGTGCCATCAGTGACAGGGCAGAGACCCAGTACTTC,CAISDRAETQYF
TRBD1,.,TRBV5-5,TRBJ2-3,TGTGCCAGCACCAGGACAGGGGGCATTAGTACAGATACGCAGTATTTT,CASTRTGGISTDTQYF
TRBD2,.,TRBV7-2,TRBJ2-2,TGTGCCAGCAGCTTCCCTAGCGGGAGGGCCGACACCGGGGAGCTGTTTTTT,CASSFPSGRADTGELFF
.,few,TRBV20-1,TRBJ2-1,TGCAGTGCTAGAGGGGGGGAAGCGGCCCTACGGCAGCAGTTCTTC,CSARGGEAALRQQFF
TRBD1,.,TRBV7-8,TRBJ2-7,TGTGCCAGCAGCTTCTACAGGGGCGACTCCTACGAGCAGTACTTC,CASSFYRGDSYEQYF
.,.,TRBV7-3,TRBJ2-2,TGTGCCAGCAGCTCACCTGAGGACGTGAACACCGGGGAGCTGTTTTTT,CASSSPEDVNTGELFF
.,.,TRBV6-4,TRBJ2-3,TGTGCCAGCAGTGACTCGATAAGGGGAGGTGCAGATACGCAGTATTTT,CASSDSIRGGADTQYF
.,.,TRBV3-1,TRBJ2-1,TGTGCCAGCAGCCGGGCAGCATCCTACAATGAGCAGTTCTTC,CASSRAASYNEQFF
.,.,TRBV12-3/TRBV12-4,TRBJ2-7,TGTGCCAGCAGTTTGTACTCAGGGGGGTCATCCTACGAGCAGTACTTC,CASSLYSGGSSYEQYF
TRBD1,few,TRBV27,TRBJ1-6,TGTGCCAGCAGTTCAGACAGGGGTCATTCACCCCTCCACTTT,CASSSDRGHSPLHF
.,.,TRBV3-1,TRBJ2-1,TGTGCCAGCAGCCAAGGGCTACTCACCTCCTACAATGAGCAGTTCTTC,CASSQGLLTSYNEQFF
TRBD2,.,TRBV4-2,TRBJ2-1,TGTGCCAGCAGCCCAGCTAGCGGGAGCTCCTACAATGAGCAGTTCTTC,CASSPASGSSYNEQFF
TRBD2,few,TRBV20-1,TRBJ2-7,TGCAGTGTCAGCGGGAGAGAACAAAACGAGCAGTACTTC,CSVSGREQNEQYF
.,.,TRBV7-7,TRBJ2-7,TGTGCCAGCAGCGACTTTGAGGGCGAGCAGTACTTC,CASSDFEGEQYF
TRBD2,.,TRBV7-6,TRBJ2-3,TGTGCCAGCAGCTATACCGGGACTAGCATTCCGGATACGCAGTATTTT,CASSYTGTSIPDTQYF
TRBD1,.,TRBV3-1,TRBJ1-2,TGTGCCAGCAGCCAAGAGGACAGGGGAAATGGCTACACCTTC,CASSQEDRGNGYTF
.,few,TRBV2,TRBJ2-2,TGTGCCAGCAATAGGTTCGGGGCCGGGGAGCTGTTTTTT,CASNRFGAGELFF
TRBD1,few,TRBV10-3,TRBJ2-2,TGTGCCATCAGAGACAGGGGGCTATCCGGGGAGCTGTTTTTT,CAIRDRGLSGELFF